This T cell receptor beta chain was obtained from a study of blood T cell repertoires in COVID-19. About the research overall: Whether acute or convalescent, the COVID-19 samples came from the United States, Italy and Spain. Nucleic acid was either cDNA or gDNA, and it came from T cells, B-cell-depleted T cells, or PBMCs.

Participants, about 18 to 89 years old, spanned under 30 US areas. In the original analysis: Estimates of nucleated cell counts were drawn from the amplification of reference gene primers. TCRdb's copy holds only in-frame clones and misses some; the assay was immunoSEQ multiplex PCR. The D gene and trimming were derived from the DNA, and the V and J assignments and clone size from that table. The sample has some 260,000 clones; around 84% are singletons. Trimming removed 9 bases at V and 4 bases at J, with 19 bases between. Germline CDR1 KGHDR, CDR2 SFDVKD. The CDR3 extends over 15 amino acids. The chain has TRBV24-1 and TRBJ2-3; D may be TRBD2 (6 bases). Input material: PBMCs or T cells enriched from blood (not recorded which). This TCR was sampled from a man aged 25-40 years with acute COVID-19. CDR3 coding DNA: TGTGCCACCGCGGGACTCGATGGGGGTGCAGATACGCAGTATTTT. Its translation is CATAGLDGGADTQYF.